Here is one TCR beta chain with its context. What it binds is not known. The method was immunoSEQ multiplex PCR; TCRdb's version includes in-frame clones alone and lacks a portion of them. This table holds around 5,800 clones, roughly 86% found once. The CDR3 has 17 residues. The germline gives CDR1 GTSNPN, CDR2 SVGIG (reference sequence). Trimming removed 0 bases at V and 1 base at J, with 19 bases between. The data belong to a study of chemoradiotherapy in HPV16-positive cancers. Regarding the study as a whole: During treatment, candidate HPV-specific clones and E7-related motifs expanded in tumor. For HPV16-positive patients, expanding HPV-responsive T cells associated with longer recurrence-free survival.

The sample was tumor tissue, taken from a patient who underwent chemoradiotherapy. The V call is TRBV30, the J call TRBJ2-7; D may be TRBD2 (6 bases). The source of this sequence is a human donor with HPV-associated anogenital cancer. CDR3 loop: CAWSVRLGRDLSYEQYF. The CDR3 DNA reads TGTGCCTGGAGTGTACGGCTCGGCAGGGACTTATCCTACGAGCAGTACTTC.